This T cell receptor (beta chain) was sequenced during a study of cytomegalovirus exposure and HLA in healthy donors (dated by TCRdb to 2015 to 2018). A note on the overall study: In an earlier analysis of approximately 640 of the donors, around 300 Gb of sequence data and 120 million or so unique TCR beta sequences from roughly 180 million T cells were reported. Of the roughly 400 genotyped donors, approximately 83% fell in the genetic ancestry cluster associated with self-reported Caucasian donors. A later genetic analysis used genome-wide SNP genotypes for about 65% of the 666 donors, treating that subset as a discovery cohort. Among some 400 genotyped donors of the cohort, an average of approximately 230,000 unique TCR beta nucleotide sequences were sequenced per donor, roughly a sixth of them non-productive. Using immunosequencing, the study profiled T cell repertoires from 666 subjects and related those repertoires to cytomegalovirus serostatus. Along with the roughly 700-subject first cohort, a separate validation cohort of over 90 different subjects was used. An early release that covered about 600 HLA-typed donors contained approximately 300 gigabases of sequencing data and 70 million to 100 million unique TCR sequences. The study aimed to test whether cataloging public T cell receptors could reveal signatures of past pathogen exposure. Rather than drawing on any new phenotypic data, the later analysis identified candidate immune exposures from TCR beta sequences and the way those sequences occurred across donors. Alongside the repertoire data, information on donor age, sex, ethnicity and CMV serostatus was compiled. HLA typing included class I and class II loci at four-digit resolution. The number of donors typed differed by locus, with about 629-630 for A, B, C, DRB1 and DQB1, roughly 520 for DQA1, about 610 for DPA1, and some 450 for DPB1. All discovery cohort repertoires had been generated on a single sequencing platform. The study combined high-throughput TCR immunosequencing, statistical association of individual TCRs with disease status, and machine learning to predict cytomegalovirus infection status. An earlier analysis of 450 to 750 of the donors used high-throughput TCR beta sequencing to judge whether each TCR beta V gene segment behaved as functional or pseudogenic. A later analysis re-analyzed previously published TCR beta repertoires from 666 donors and added high-resolution HLA genotyping to study TCR occurrence patterns. Because of strong linkage in the cohort, a handful of DR-DQ haplotypes were treated as single units for association and clustering.

Library preparation employed the immunoSEQ multiplex PCR assay. The multiplex PCR relied on a mix of 60 forward primers for TCR Vbeta segments and 13 reverse primers for TCR Jbeta segments. The CDR3 region of rearranged TCR beta genes was amplified from genomic DNA by a multiplex PCR assay. The Illumina HiSeq System was used to sequence the amplified TCR beta libraries as 87-base-pair reads. On the study's bioinformatics: Across the 600 to 700 repertoires, a later analysis counted 60 million to 90 million unique TCR beta chains, approximately 12 million of which were shared by at least two donors. A nearest-neighbor algorithm error-corrected the raw reads and collapsed the reads into unique sequences, merging closely related sequences to remove PCR and sequencing errors. To assign V, D and J gene segments, CDR3 sequences were aligned to IMGT reference sequences. Each retained sequence needed at least a six-nucleotide match to both a V gene segment and a J gene segment. Rearrangements were called productive when the CDR3 lacked stop codons and stayed in frame with V and J; all others were non-productive. Following IMGT convention, CDR3 was defined as the stretch from the second conserved V-encoded cysteine up to the conserved J-encoded phenylalanine. The earlier analysis of 587 of the donors excluded sequences that lacked an unambiguous match to a single V gene segment. In an earlier analysis of 587 of the donors, V segments were called functional above 56.7% productive rearrangements and were called segregating when the between-donor standard deviation exceeded 5%. To diagnose cytomegalovirus status from the catalog of TCR beta chain sequences, a statistical classification framework was built. V and J gene assignment, in a later analysis, came from comparing TCR nucleotide sequences with IMGT/GENE-DB human TR gene sequences. Using the TCRdist pipeline, a later analysis assigned CDR3 sequences along with most-parsimonious VDJ recombination scenarios. In a later analysis, every TCR beta chain was defined by the combination of its CDR3 amino acid sequence and its V-gene family, and reads without a unique V-gene family were dropped. To address suspected cross-contamination and a sequencing artifact, a later analysis removed 592 highly shared, low-generation-probability nucleotide sequences. A later analysis calculated a clonal expansion index for each public chain from normalized within-repertoire ranks of inferred template counts. In a later analysis, generation probabilities were computed with a VDJ recombination model fitted to out-of-frame rearrangements, and the resulting probabilities were checked against IGoR. A later analysis scored TCR-TCR, TCR-HLA and TCR-CMV co-occurrence with hypergeometric tests, applying a repertoire-size bias correction to TCR pairs. To estimate false discovery rates, a later analysis permuted the HLA or CMV assignments 20 times. In a later analysis, co-occurring TCRs were grouped using DBSCAN, with TCRdist sequence similarity added in when clustering inside HLA-allele-positive subsets. Repertoires with fewer than 30,000 or more than 120,000 public chains, plus five repertoires with anomalous nucleotide sharing, were excluded from co-occurrence clustering. The table was pulled from immuneACCESS by TCRdb, which kept in-frame rearrangements only. Such tables lose some clones; where checked, under half of the loss comes from unresolved V genes, and the rest has no known cause. That table furnishes V, J and clone size, whereas the DNA furnished D and trimming. Recorded for this sample are roughly 200,000 clones; around 83% of them occurred a single time. In total, the top ten clones hold approximately 1.8% of the sample.

From its cysteine to its phenylalanine, the CDR3 spans 15 amino acids. CDR3 DNA is the only sequence kept; it has 45 bases, read in frame from the first base. V and J are truncated by 0 bases and 3 bases respectively, leaving an intervening sequence of 11 bases. CDR1 and CDR2, looked up from the germline V gene (reference sequence), are PRHDT and FYEKMQ. Worth noting for this clone: Its antigen target is currently unknown. The record has no base qualities; no much larger clone is one base away.

In total, approximately 610 healthy bone marrow donors made up the cohort. All cohort members were sampled while nominally healthy, although unrecorded immune exposures were likely present. The donor tested CMV seropositive, placing the donor among the 290 or so seropositive members of the cohort. A peripheral blood sample was provided by each donor, and peripheral blood mononuclear cells were used for TCR beta sequencing. The Qiagen DNeasy Blood Extraction Kit was used to extract genomic DNA from the blood cell samples. The study at large found these results: The sequencing pipeline was judged likely to have produced a cluster of highly shared sequence variants as a technical artifact. In both the original and validation cohorts, the classifier was reported to diagnose cytomegalovirus status with high specificity and sensitivity. Roughly uniform sequencing depth across donors was assumed in presence/absence analyses, although this assumption may not hold. In a later analysis, HLA-associated TCR beta chains were found to be more clonally expanded and to have lower generation probabilities than equally common non-associated chains. Specific HLA alleles were associated with around 18,000 TCR beta sequences at a false discovery rate of 0.05 in a later analysis. An association between a missense DCLRE1C variant and V-gene and J-gene trimming of TCR beta chains was found in a later genetic analysis and replicated in an independent cohort. According to the authors, the approach could potentially be generalized to other disease states and immunological phenotypes. The earlier analysis of almost 600 of the donors excluded around 17 rarely observed V segments, including chromosome 9 orphons, because counts were too low. Strong co-occurrence of HLA alleles, especially DR and DQ, made assigning TCR associations to individual alleles difficult. Linkage disequilibrium might explain the correlated functional status among segregating V segments, but an unknown experimental factor could not be ruled out. Because HLA typing was missing for some donors at each locus, association tests included only the typed subset. Only TCR beta chains were sequenced in this cohort, and the absence of alpha or paired-chain data limited detectable features. A further reported finding was that TCR beta sequences accurately predicted the HLA-A and HLA-B alleles for most subjects in the first cohort. Across donors, most TCR sequences were observed very rarely, whereas some public TCRs were present in many individuals. Most CMV-associated TCR beta chains appeared to be HLA-restricted in a later analysis, and the HLA associations seemed to be driven largely by CMV exposure. For the cohort, immune exposure information was limited to CMV serostatus. In a later genetic analysis, fewer N-insertions in productive TCRs were reported among donors in an Asian-associated ancestry cluster than the roughly 710-donor mean. In an earlier analysis of fewer than 750 of the donors, most TCR beta V segments were observed in productive rearrangements about 87% or about 30% of the time, broadly matching IMGT annotations. A later analysis found that TCR association rates varied across HLA loci, with DRB1 alleles showing the most associated TCRs and HLA-C alleles the fewest. In vitro tests confirmed that a few of the cytomegalovirus-associated TCR beta chains recognize cytomegalovirus antigens. In the study, around 160 TCR beta chains were listed as associated with cytomegalovirus. Some IMGT-functional V segments, including TRBV6-2 and TRBV6-3, could not be told apart with the 87-base-pair reads, so those segments were excluded. A later analysis reported that several top co-occurrence clusters appeared linked to parvovirus B19, influenza, CMV and Epstein-Barr virus.

The sequenced material came from PBMCs. This clonotype was obtained from a man between 40 and 49 years old in good health and CMV-seropositive. The chain couples TRBV13 to TRBJ1-2, and the D gene may be TRBD1, 6 bases matching. The nucleotide sequence is TGTGCCAGCAGCTTAGGCCAGGGGTCCTACTATGGCTACACCTTC. Its protein reads: CASSLGQGSYYGYTF.